The next 28 T cell receptor beta chains were all read from a single sample in a study of cytomegalovirus exposure and HLA in healthy donors. Profiling relied on immunoSEQ multiplex PCR, and the TCRdb table lists in-frame clones only, not all of them. The repertoire includes some 170,000 clones, roughly nine tenths of them detected once, and about 9.4% sits in the top ten. The specimen sequenced was PBMCs. The receptors here all came from a woman in her late teens or twenties in good health and CMV-seropositive.

V gene TRBV11-3 combines with J gene TRBJ2-7; possibly TRBD1 for D (5 bases). CDR1 is SGHNT, CDR2 YENEEA, per germline. Trimming took off 1 base at V and 7 bases at J, with 8 bases between the two ends. The CDR3 is made up of 12 amino acids. DNA of the CDR3: TGTGCCAGCAGCTTAGGGGGCAGGGAGCAGTACTTC. Its protein is CASSLGGREQYF.

The chain uses TRBV19 and TRBJ2-7; D not certain. V was cut by 1 base and J by 0 bases, with 7 bases left in between. This CDR3 is built from 14 residues. Looked up from germline, CDR1 is LNHDA and CDR2 is SQIVND (reference sequence). CDR3 region: CASSIVGDSYEQYF. The CDR3 bases are TGTGCCAGTAGTATAGTCGGAGACTCCTACGAGCAGTACTTC.

This clone has only one observation. The chain recombines TRBV7-3 with TRBJ2-1; 12 bases fit TRBD2. CDR1 and CDR2 (germline): SGHTA, FQGTGA. With 4 bases clipped from V and 8 bases from J, the junction kept 3 bases outside the gene matches. The CDR3 loop spans 14 amino acids. CDR3 sequence: CASSSSGRADEQFF. For the CDR3, the DNA is TGTGCCAGCAGCTCTAGCGGGAGGGCAGATGAGCAGTTCTTC.

Written as DNA, the CDR3 is TGTGCCAGTAGTATGGGGGGCACTGAAGCTTTCTTT. Protein product: CASSMGGTEAFF. The genes are TRBV19 and TRBJ1-1, with D perhaps matching TRBD1 (5 bases). Germline-derived CDR1 and CDR2 are LNHDA and SQIVND (reference sequence). Trimming shortened V by 3 bases and J by 4 bases, and 6 bases separated the two germline ends. The CDR3 length is 12 residues.

CDR3 nucleotide sequence: TGTGCCAGCAGTCCGGTAGGGGTCCTCTCCTACGAGCAGTACTTC. Its translation: CASSPVGVLSYEQYF. The V gene is TRBV2, the J gene TRBJ2-7; tentatively, D is TRBD1 (5 bases). This CDR3 spans 15 amino acids. The germline V gene has CDR1 SNHLY and CDR2 FYNNEI. The V gene lost 5 bases and the J gene lost 0 bases, with 14 bases spanning the gap.

V is TRBV29-1 and J is TRBJ1-1; TRBD1 aligns across 8 bases. Losses at the gene ends were 7 bases for V and 0 bases for J; bases not matched to a gene: 7. The CDR3 loop spans 14 amino acids. Germline V CDR1 and CDR2: SQVTM, ANQGSEA. CDR3 sequence: CSGRTGNLNTEAFF. The CDR3 DNA reads as TGCAGCGGGAGGACAGGGAACTTGAACACTGAAGCTTTCTTT.

The chain recombines TRBV10-3 with TRBJ2-3; D gene uncertain. Germline V gives CDR1 ENHRY, CDR2 SYGVKD. With 2 bases removed from V and 3 bases from J, the gap between germline ends came to 6 bases. The CDR3 has 13 amino acids. This chain's CDR3 is CAISESRTDTQYF. The DNA of the CDR3 is TGTGCCATCAGTGAGAGCAGGACAGATACGCAGTATTTT.

This rearrangement joins TRBV27 to TRBJ1-5; 7 nucleotides line up with TRBD1. Germline CDR1 is MNHEY and CDR2 is SMNVEV (reference sequence). V gave up 4 bases and J gave up 5 bases; unmatched junction bases: 8. CDR3 length: 15 amino acids. CDR3 bases: TGTGCCAGCAGTTCGCGACAGGGATTCGATCAGCCCCAGCATTTT. As protein: CASSSRQGFDQPQHF.

The CDR3 sequence is CASSEGQGAEGEKLFF. Here the CDR3 DNA reads TGTGCCAGCAGTGAGGGACAGGGGGCGGAAGGTGAAAAACTGTTTTTT. This rearrangement joins TRBV2 to TRBJ1-4; TRBD1 matches 12 bases. Germline V gene data show CDR1 as SNHLY and CDR2 as FYNNEI. With 3 bases clipped from V and 7 bases from J, the junction kept 6 bases outside the gene matches. There are 16 residues in the CDR3.

The V and J genes are TRBV5-8 and TRBJ2-7, with 9 bases matching TRBD2. Germline-derived CDR1 and CDR2 are SGHTS and YDEGEE. The CDR3 has 14 amino acids. V was pared by 6 bases and J by 4 bases, with 8 bases of the junction left unmatched. CDR3: CASTLSGSLYEQYF. As DNA, the CDR3 is TGTGCCAGCACCCTTAGCGGGAGTTTGTACGAGCAGTACTTC.

The chain uses TRBV2 and TRBJ1-1; D is undetermined. V lost 1 base and J lost 8, with 14 bases in between. Germline CDR1 SNHLY, CDR2 FYNNEI. The CDR3 has 14 residues. The chain's CDR3 is CASSEGTPLQEAFF. CDR3 in DNA: TGTGCCAGCAGTGAAGGCACCCCACTTCAAGAAGCTTTCTTT.

This chain links TRBV7-8 with TRBJ2-1; 7 positions agree with TRBD2. V shed 5 bases, J shed 10 bases, and the junction held 17 bases outside the gene matches. Germline V lookup: CDR1 SGHVS, CDR2 FQNEAQ. The CDR3 spans 16 residues. The CDR3 sequence is CASSPKAGRLLAEQFF. Written as DNA, the CDR3 is TGTGCCAGCAGCCCCAAAGCGGGGCGACTCTTAGCGGAGCAGTTCTTC.

The chain employs TRBV29-1 and TRBJ2-1; 13 nucleotides line up with TRBD2. Trimming at V came to 7 bases and at J to 7 bases, leaving 7 bases not matched to a gene. The CDR3 has 14 amino acids. Germline V gives CDR1 SQVTM, CDR2 ANQGSEA. The CDR3 nucleotides read TGCAGCGCCAAACTAGCGGGAGGGCCAAATGAGCAGTTCTTC. Protein product: CSAKLAGGPNEQFF.

The sample holds one count of this clone. The chain employs TRBV7-6 and TRBJ2-7; tentative D call: TRBD2 (7 bases). This CDR3 spans 14 amino acids. V lost 5 bases and J 6 bases, leaving 17 bases between the germline ends. CDR1 and CDR2 (germline): SGHVS, FNYEAQ. The CDR3 region is CASSPVGGRGEQYF. CDR3 DNA sequence: TGTGCCAGCAGCCCAGTGGGGGGGCGCGGCGAGCAGTACTTC.

The chain employs TRBV28 and TRBJ1-5; 8 nucleotides match TRBD1. This CDR3 spans 14 amino acids. CDR1 MDHEN and CDR2 SYDVKM come from the germline V gene. V dropped 7 bases and J dropped 6; count of bases not matched to a gene: 8. CDR3 in DNA: TGTGCCAGCATCTTGACAGGGGTTAGTCAGCCCCAGCATTTT. It codes for CASILTGVSQPQHF.

The CDR3 bases are TGTGCCAGCAGCTCCCCTAGCGGGATGACAGATACGCAGTATTTT. This codes for CASSSPSGMTDTQYF. The rearrangement joins TRBV2 to TRBJ2-3; 9 nucleotides match TRBD2. In germline, CDR1 is SNHLY, CDR2 FYNNEI. V dropped 6 bases and J dropped 3; count of bases not matched to a gene: 7. This CDR3 region has 15 residues.

This chain joins TRBV6-6 and TRBJ1-1, with D possibly being TRBD1 (5 bases). The germline gives CDR1 MNHNY, CDR2 SVGAGI (reference sequence). This CDR3 comprises 12 residues. The ends were cut back, 7 bases at V and 1 base at J, with 7 bases in the middle. CDR3 protein: CASIGQNTEAFF. The CDR3, as DNA: TGTGCCAGCATCGGACAGAACACTGAAGCTTTCTTT.

The chain employs TRBV28 and TRBJ1-4; 7 bases match TRBD1. This CDR3 region has 18 residues. Germline V gene sequence: CDR1 MDHEN, CDR2 SYDVKM. The trim removed 5 bases at V and 6 bases at J, leaving 18 bases unmatched. CDR3 bases: TGTGCCAGCAGTCCTTACGACAGGGTTGTTAGGGTCGATGAAAAACTGTTTTTT. Protein product: CASSPYDRVVRVDEKLFF.

The chain has TRBV19 and TRBJ2-5; 9 nucleotides match TRBD2. Germline V gives CDR1 LNHDA, CDR2 SQIVND (reference sequence). V was clipped by 10 bases and J by 4 bases; unmatched bases: 13. The CDR3 covers 15 residues. CDR3 loop: CATQNRAGGVETQYF. For the CDR3, the DNA is TGTGCCACCCAAAATAGGGCGGGAGGGGTAGAGACCCAGTACTTC.

The genes are TRBV7-2 and TRBJ2-1, with TRBD1 identical over 9 bases. This CDR3 comprises 16 residues. Unmatched junction bases numbered 9, after V lost 2 bases and J lost 7 bases. From germline, CDR1 is SGHTA and CDR2 FQGNSA. CDR3 coding DNA: TGTGCCAGCAGCTTATGGGGGACAGGGATGTCAAATGAGCAGTTCTTC. Translating it yields CASSLWGTGMSNEQFF.

The chain uses TRBV2 and TRBJ1-2; 9 positions match TRBD1. V was clipped by 5 bases and J by 5 bases; unmatched bases: 6. CDR3 length equals 14 residues. From germline, CDR1 is SNHLY and CDR2 FYNNEI. CDR3 protein: CASSSRTGVYGYTF. The CDR3 DNA follows: TGTGCCAGCAGTTCTCGGACAGGGGTTTATGGCTACACCTTC.

J is TRBJ2-7 and V is TRBV27; TRBD1 might be the D (5 bases). CDR1 and CDR2 (germline): MNHEY, SMNVEV (reference sequence). The CDR3 loop spans 13 amino acids. Deletions cut 0 bases from V and 4 bases from J, with 7 bases between. CDR3: CASSLSGAYEQYF. The CDR3 coding sequence is TGTGCCAGCAGTTTATCAGGGGCGTACGAGCAGTACTTC.

This sequence joins TRBV9 and TRBJ1-2, with 10 bases fitting TRBD1. The CDR3 is 14 residues long. Germline CDR1 and CDR2: SGDLS and YYNGEE. The ends lost 4 bases at V and 5 bases at J; junction bases unmatched: 5. The CDR3 loop is CASSLTGGLYGYTF. The CDR3 coding sequence is TGTGCCAGCAGCCTGACAGGGGGCCTATATGGCTACACCTTC. Complete variable domain (other parts from reference TRBV9 and TRBJ1-2): DSGVTQTPKHLITATGQRVTLRCSPRSGDLSVYWYQQSLDQGLQFLIQYYNGEERAKGNILERFSAQQFPDLHSELNLSSLELGDSALYFCASSLTGGLYGYTFGSGTRLTVV.

The chain carries TRBV5-1 and TRBJ2-6; 7 positions agree with TRBD1. Unmatched junction bases numbered 16, after V lost 1 base and J lost 0 bases. Looked up from germline, CDR1 is SGHRS and CDR2 is YFSETQ. The CDR3 covers 21 residues. The DNA of the CDR3 is TGCGCCAGCAGCTTGAGTACAGTGTCGGGACAGCTTTCCTCTGGGGCCAACGTCCTGACTTTC. Protein: CASSLSTVSGQLSSGANVLTF. Combining the CDR3 with reference TRBV5-1 and TRBJ2-6 gives the whole variable domain KAGVTQTPRYLIKTRGQQVTLSCSPISGHRSVSWYQQTPGQGLQFLFEYFSETQRNKGNFPGRFSGRQFSNSRSEMNVSTLELGDSALYLCASSLSTVSGQLSSGANVLTFGAGSRLTVL.

V gene TRBV29-1 combines with J gene TRBJ1-1; unclear D gene. V was trimmed by 6 bases and J by 1 base, leaving 15 bases between them. CDR1 and CDR2 (germline): SQVTM, ANQGSEA. This CDR3 contains 14 residues. Here the CDR3 reads CSVNWRLGNTEAFF. The DNA for the CDR3 is TGCAGCGTCAATTGGAGGTTGGGGAACACTGAAGCTTTCTTT.

This chain uses TRBV4-3 with TRBJ2-3, with D maybe TRBD2 (6 bases). The ends were cut back, 1 base at V and 6 bases at J, with 17 bases in the middle. This CDR3 comprises 16 residues. The germline CDR1 and CDR2 sequences are LGHNA and YSLEER. The CDR3 region is CASSQGSGVGWDTQYF. The CDR3, as DNA: TGCGCCAGCAGCCAAGGGTCGGGGGTAGGTTGGGATACGCAGTATTTT.

This clone has just one count. In DNA, the CDR3 is TGTGCCAGCAGGGAACTAGCGACGGAGACCCAGTACTTC. Protein: CASRELATETQYF. V usage is TRBV2 and J usage is TRBJ2-5, with 7 bases lining up with TRBD2. The CDR3 has 13 residues. Germline V gene lookup returns CDR1 SNHLY and CDR2 FYNNEI. Trimming cost V 6 bases and J 5 bases; bases outside gene matches: 6.

V gene TRBV5-6 combines with J gene TRBJ2-7; 8 positions match TRBD1. V lost 5 bases and J lost 2; bases outside the gene matches: 6. Germline assignment: CDR1 SGHDT and CDR2 YYEEEE. The CDR3 length is 14 residues. DNA of the CDR3: TGTGCCAGCAGTGCGCGGGACAGGCCCTACGAGCAGTACTTC. Amino acids: CASSARDRPYEQYF.